This T cell receptor (beta chain) emerged from a study of neoadjuvant anti-PD-1 for oral cavity cancer. V dropped 7 bases and J dropped 2 bases, with 18 bases sitting between them. The CDR3 length is 15 residues. The germline V gene has CDR1 MNHNY and CDR2 SVGAGI (reference sequence). Study-level points and caveats: Non-responders to neoadjuvant nivolumab had significantly more clonal PBMC T cells than responders.

PBMC libraries mostly used around 500 ng of input genomic DNA, with six replicates per sample. Clones were read by immunoSEQ multiplex PCR, and TCRdb kept only the in-frame ones, dropping some. The table includes 10,000 to 15,000 clones, about three fifths detected once. As regards this clone: The antigen remains undetermined.

Stage II-IVA oral cavity squamous cell carcinoma was new and untreated by systemic or radiation therapy. Analysis of PBMCs was direct, with no culture step. The chain is built from TRBV6-6 and TRBJ2-7; tentative D call: TRBD2 (7 bases). Source: PBMCs, taken before nivolumab (anti-PD-1) treatment. The clonotype originates from a person between 35 and 79 years old with oral cavity squamous cell carcinoma. The CDR3 here is CASTPDGGGPYEQYF. The CDR3 DNA sequence: TGTGCCAGCACGCCCGATGGGGGGGGGCCCTACGAGCAGTACTTC.